This TCR beta chain came from a study of spatial heterogeneity in lung cancer. Turning to the study itself: Consistently, beta-chain sequences turned up in larger numbers than alpha-chain sequences did.

Documented time point: sample taken at primary tumor resection. Untreated early-stage non-small cell lung cancer patients, around 70 in total, were the donors. Tumor, nontumor lung or frozen PBMC supplied whole RNA, sequenced without sorting. CDR1 and CDR2 (germline): SGHNT, YYREEE (reference sequence). The J segment lost 5 bases and the V segment lost 4 bases, leaving 8 bases of the junction unmatched. This CDR3 contains 14 residues. TCR cDNA molecules each had a unique molecular identifier. TCRdb redid the calling of the 5' RACE reads with MiXCR, one entry per CDR3 protein. The profile shows around 2,000 distinct CDR3 sequences, approximately 15% of them singletons. There are many counts of this clonotype.

The source is a male donor with early-stage non-small cell lung cancer. This sample comprised normal lung tissue next to the tumor, obtained at surgery. The rearrangement uses TRBV5-4 and TRBJ2-7, with TRBD1 matching 8 bases. The CDR3 sequence: CASSGPDRAHEQYF. The CDR3 bases are TGTGCCAGCAGCGGACCGGACAGGGCCCACGAGCAGTACTTC.